This T cell receptor beta chain was recorded in a study of response to subunit inactivated influenza vaccine. TCRdb ran MiXCR on the RT-PCR reads and lists one entry per CDR3 protein. The top ten hold 9.5% to 12% of the sample, which has roughly 620,000 distinct CDR3 sequences, approximately 10% seen once. This CDR3 is 14 amino acids long. The same data also contributed to another study, on T cells expressing NK-cell markers. That work states: TCR beta libraries carry UMIs added by 5'RACE template switching. The study sequenced eight donors, seven HCMV-seropositive and one seronegative. Top CD8+ clonotypes included the dominant CD3+CD56+NKG2C+ clonotypes in a handful of donors.

The sample here was PBMCs from blood, taken on the day of vaccination. The origin of this receptor is a man aged 50-60 years who received an inactivated influenza vaccine. The V gene is TRBV5-2, the J gene TRBJ2-2; the tabulated D call, TRBD2, remains unverified against the DNA. TRBV5-2 is a pseudogene segment. CDR3 region: CAMGPGLEGGELFF. In DNA form, the CDR3 reads TGTGCCATGGGCCCAGGGCTTGAAGGCGGGGAGCTGTTTTTT.